Listed below are T cell receptor beta chains from one sample, sequenced in a study of blood T cell repertoires in COVID-19. The data were produced by immunoSEQ multiplex PCR, yet TCRdb's version contains in-frame clones alone and is incomplete. Of 150,000 to 200,000 clones listed, 70% to 85% were seen once; the top ten hold more than 4.5%. Input material: PBMCs or T cells enriched from blood (not recorded which). The receptors here all came from a woman aged 55-70 years with acute COVID-19. Both conserved end residues are part of each CDR3.

CDR3 length	V gene	J gene	CDR3 protein
15	TRBV18	TRBJ2-1	CASSPGTGVYNEQFF
14	TRBV30	TRBJ2-1	CAWSSGRGAREQFF
15	TRBV28	TRBJ1-3	CASSLGARSGNTIYF
13	TRBV7-2	TRBJ1-2	CASSFGGLYGYTF
16	TRBV28	TRBJ1-5	CASSLSTGQGDQPQHF
12	TRBV24-1	TRBJ1-5	CATSDFDQPQHF
14	TRBV24-1	TRBJ1-5	CATSEGRGWQPQHF
12	TRBV4-3	TRBJ1-5	CASSDGNQPQHF
15	TRBV30	TRBJ1-6	CAWSGAPRGSSPLHF
13	TRBV10-3	TRBJ1-1	CAISPPGGTEAFF
13	TRBV27	TRBJ1-4	CASRRTAAEKLFF
14	TRBV9	TRBJ1-1	CASSVEGGLGEAFF
15	TRBV3-1/TRBV3-2	TRBJ1-1	CASSQFLDRGEGAFF
16	TRBV5-4	TRBJ2-3	CASSLVLRGAADTQYF
13	TRBV9	TRBJ1-1	CASSRAGNTEAFF
16	TRBV5-7	TRBJ1-2	CASSPAATGNDYGYTF
15	TRBV6-5	TRBJ1-6	CASRELQNYNSPLHF
14	TRBV29-1	TRBJ2-3	CSAQTSGRTDTQYF
15	TRBV6-5	TRBJ1-2	CASRQDRDTGYGYTF
14	TRBV7-2	TRBJ2-5	CASSPRGIEETQYF
13	TRBV4-1	TRBJ1-1	CASSHQGATEAFF
12	TRBV10-2	TRBJ2-1	CASSEVDNEQFF
15	TRBV6-1	TRBJ2-5	CASSEGQGRMETQYF
16	TRBV28	TRBJ2-5	CASSFLGSSGVETQYF
13	TRBV5-4	TRBJ2-1	CASSLALENEQFF
15	TRBV6-1	TRBJ2-2	CASSEPGSSGGELFF
12	TRBV7-2	TRBJ2-1	CASSLEFSEQFF
15	TRBV7-2	TRBJ2-1	CASSFGTNLWNEQFF
14	TRBV10-3	TRBJ2-5	CAISDGVIQETQYF
14	TRBV6-2/TRBV6-3	TRBJ2-3	CASSYIEGRNTQYF
14	TRBV19	TRBJ1-1	CASRFRQGATEAFF
17	TRBV7-9	TRBJ2-2	CASSFRLAGVNTGELFF
14	TRBV6-5	TRBJ1-4	CASSYHGGGQKLFF
16	TRBV21-1	TRBJ1-5	CASSSRQTISNQPQHF
15	TRBV5-1	TRBJ2-1	CASSPQDVEGDEQFF
17	TRBV30	TRBJ2-5	CAWWAGTSGAFQETQYF
13	TRBV18	TRBJ1-3	CASSAGSGNTIYF
21	TRBV21-1	TRBJ1-5	CASSAEEVGVRANCYNQPQHF
16	TRBV7-2	TRBJ1-1	CASSRGGPQAGTEAFF
16	TRBV30	TRBJ1-3	CAWSPLGTPRVNTIYF
16	TRBV7-7	TRBJ2-2	CASSLVAGGYTGELFF
18	TRBV5-5	TRBJ2-6	CASSPRGQVVSGANVLTF
13	TRBV12-3/TRBV12-4	TRBJ1-1	CASSWGQNTEAFF
13	TRBV28	TRBJ1-2	CASSFSGNYGYTF
17	TRBV15	TRBJ1-6	CATSRGGRYSYNSPLHF
17	TRBV13	TRBJ1-1	CASSSRRDIIKNTEAFF
14	TRBV18	TRBJ2-7	CASSPRDRAYEQYF
18	TRBV28	TRBJ1-5	CASSPPGGYPYSNQPQHF
13	TRBV7-6	TRBJ2-7	CASSRSGPYEQYF
14	TRBV4-3	TRBJ1-1	CASSQDSRDAEAFF
16	TRBV28	TRBJ1-5	CASRPSPGLGTRPQHF
15	TRBV24-1	TRBJ2-1	CATSDLGRGWNEQFF
15	TRBV27	TRBJ2-1	CASSTGQNSYNEQFF
15	TRBV5-1	TRBJ2-7	CASQPRGEAGYEQYF
16	TRBV11-2	TRBJ1-4	CASNPQGTNQDEKLFF
14	TRBV3-1/TRBV3-2	TRBJ1-2	CASSQVRSNYGYTF
15	TRBV5-4	TRBJ2-3	CASRTLAGPTDTQYF
12	TRBV7-8	TRBJ1-1	CASSRIKTEAFF
14	TRBV19	TRBJ2-5	CASSPGRGDQTQYF